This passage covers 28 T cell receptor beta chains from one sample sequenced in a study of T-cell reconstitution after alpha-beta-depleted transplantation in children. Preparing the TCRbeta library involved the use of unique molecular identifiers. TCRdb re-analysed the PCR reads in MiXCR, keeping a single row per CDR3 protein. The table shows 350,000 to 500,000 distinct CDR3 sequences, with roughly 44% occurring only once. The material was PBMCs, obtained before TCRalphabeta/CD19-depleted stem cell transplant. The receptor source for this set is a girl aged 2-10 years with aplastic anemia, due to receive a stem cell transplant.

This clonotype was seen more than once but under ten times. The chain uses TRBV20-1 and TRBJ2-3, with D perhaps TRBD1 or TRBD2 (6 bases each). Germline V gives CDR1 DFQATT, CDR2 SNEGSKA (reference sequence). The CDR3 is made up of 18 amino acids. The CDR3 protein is CSLITGASGTLDTDTQYF. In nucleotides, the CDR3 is TGCAGCCTCATTACGGGGGCATCCGGGACTCTTGATACAGATACGCAGTATTTT.

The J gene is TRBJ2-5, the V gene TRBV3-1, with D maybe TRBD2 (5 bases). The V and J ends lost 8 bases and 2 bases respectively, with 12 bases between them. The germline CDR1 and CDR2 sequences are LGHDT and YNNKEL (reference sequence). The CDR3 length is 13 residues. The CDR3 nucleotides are TGTGCCAGCGCCCTCCGGGGACAAGAGACCCAGTACTTC. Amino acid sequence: CASALRGQETQYF.

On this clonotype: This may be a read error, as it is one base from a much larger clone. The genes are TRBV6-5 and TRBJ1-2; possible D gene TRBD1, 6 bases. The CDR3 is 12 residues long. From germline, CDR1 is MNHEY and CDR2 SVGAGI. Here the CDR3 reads CASTRGSDGYPF. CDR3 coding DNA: TGTGCCAGCACCAGGGGTTCAGACGGCTACCCCTTC.

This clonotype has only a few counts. This chain's CDR3 is CASSPLAVNTEAFF. As DNA, the CDR3 is TGTGCCAGCAGTCCCCTGGCGGTGAACACTGAAGCTTTCTTT. V is TRBV7-9 and J is TRBJ1-1; D is ambiguous. The ends were cut back, 6 bases at V and 0 bases at J, with 11 bases in the middle. This CDR3 spans 14 amino acids. From germline, CDR1 is SEHNR and CDR2 FQNEAQ (reference sequence).

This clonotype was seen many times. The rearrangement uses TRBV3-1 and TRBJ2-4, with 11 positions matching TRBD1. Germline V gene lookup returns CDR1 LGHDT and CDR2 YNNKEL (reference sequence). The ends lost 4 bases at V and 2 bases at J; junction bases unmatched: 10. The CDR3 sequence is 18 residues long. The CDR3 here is CASSPGQGAEPTKNIQYF. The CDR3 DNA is TGTGCCAGCAGCCCCGGACAGGGGGCCGAGCCTACCAAAAACATTCAGTACTTC.

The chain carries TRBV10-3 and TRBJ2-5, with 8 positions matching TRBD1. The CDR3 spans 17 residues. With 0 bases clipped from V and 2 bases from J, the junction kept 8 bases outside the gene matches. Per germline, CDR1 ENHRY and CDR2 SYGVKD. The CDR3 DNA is TGTGCCATCAGTGAGTCGGGCCACAGGGGGGCTCAAGAGACCCAGTACTTC. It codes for CAISESGHRGAQETQYF.

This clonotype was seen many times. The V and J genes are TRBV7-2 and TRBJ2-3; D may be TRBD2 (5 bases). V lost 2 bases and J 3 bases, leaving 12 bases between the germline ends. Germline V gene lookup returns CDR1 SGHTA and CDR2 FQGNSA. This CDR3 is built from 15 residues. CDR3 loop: CASSLPGLITDTQYF. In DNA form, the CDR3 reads TGTGCCAGCAGCTTACCAGGACTGATAACAGATACGCAGTATTTT.

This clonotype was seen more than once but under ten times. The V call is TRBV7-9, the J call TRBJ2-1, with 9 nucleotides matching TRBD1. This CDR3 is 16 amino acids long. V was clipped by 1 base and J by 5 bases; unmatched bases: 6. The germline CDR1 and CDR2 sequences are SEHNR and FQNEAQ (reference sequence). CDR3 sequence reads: CASSLDRTGEHNEQFF. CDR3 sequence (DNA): TGTGCCAGCAGCTTAGATAGGACAGGGGAGCACAATGAGCAGTTCTTC.

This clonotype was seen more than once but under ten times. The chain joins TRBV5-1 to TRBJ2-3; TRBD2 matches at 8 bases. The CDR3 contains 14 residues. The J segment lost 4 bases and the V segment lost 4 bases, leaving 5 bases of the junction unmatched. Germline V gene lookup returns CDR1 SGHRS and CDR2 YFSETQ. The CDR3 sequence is CASSHSGTADTQYF. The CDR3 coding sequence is TGCGCCAGCAGCCATAGCGGGACGGCAGATACGCAGTATTTT.

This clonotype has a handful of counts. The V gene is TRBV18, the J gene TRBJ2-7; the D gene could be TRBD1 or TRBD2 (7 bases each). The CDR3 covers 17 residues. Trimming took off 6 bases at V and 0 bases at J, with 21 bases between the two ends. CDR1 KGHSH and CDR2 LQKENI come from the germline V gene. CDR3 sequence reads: CASSSGTALRSSYEQYF. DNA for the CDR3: TGTGCCAGCTCGAGCGGGACAGCCTTGAGGAGCTCCTACGAGCAGTACTTC.

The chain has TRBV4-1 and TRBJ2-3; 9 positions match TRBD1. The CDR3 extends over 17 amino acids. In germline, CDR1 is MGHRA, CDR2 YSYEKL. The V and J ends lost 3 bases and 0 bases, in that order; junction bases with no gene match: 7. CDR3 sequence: CASSQKGQGTSTDTQYF. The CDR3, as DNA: TGCGCCAGCAGCCAGAAAGGACAGGGGACAAGCACAGATACGCAGTATTTT.

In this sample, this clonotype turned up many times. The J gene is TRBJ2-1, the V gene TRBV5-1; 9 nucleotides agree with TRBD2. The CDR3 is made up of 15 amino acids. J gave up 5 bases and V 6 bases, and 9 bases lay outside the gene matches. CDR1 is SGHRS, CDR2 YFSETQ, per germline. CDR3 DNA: TGCGCCAGCAACCCCGCTAGCGGGGCCCACAATGAGCAGTTCTTC. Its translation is CASNPASGAHNEQFF.

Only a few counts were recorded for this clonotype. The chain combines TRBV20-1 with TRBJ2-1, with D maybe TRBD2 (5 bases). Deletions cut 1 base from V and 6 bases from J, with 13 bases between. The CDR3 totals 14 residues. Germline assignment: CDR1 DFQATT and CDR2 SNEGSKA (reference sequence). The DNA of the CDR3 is TGCAGTGCTAGAGGGTGGACTCCGCCCAATGAGCAGTTCTTC. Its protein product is CSARGWTPPNEQFF.

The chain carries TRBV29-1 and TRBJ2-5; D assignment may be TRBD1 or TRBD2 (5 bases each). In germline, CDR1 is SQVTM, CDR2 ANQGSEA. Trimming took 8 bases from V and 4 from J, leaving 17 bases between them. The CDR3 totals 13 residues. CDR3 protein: CSCRDASSETQYF. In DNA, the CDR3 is TGCAGCTGCCGGGACGCCTCCTCAGAGACCCAGTACTTC.

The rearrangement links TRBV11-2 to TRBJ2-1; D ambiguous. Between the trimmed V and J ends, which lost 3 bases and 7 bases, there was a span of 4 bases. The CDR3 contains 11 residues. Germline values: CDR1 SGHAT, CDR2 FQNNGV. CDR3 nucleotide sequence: TGTGCCAGCAGCTTGAAGAATGAGCAGTTCTTC. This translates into CASSLKNEQFF.

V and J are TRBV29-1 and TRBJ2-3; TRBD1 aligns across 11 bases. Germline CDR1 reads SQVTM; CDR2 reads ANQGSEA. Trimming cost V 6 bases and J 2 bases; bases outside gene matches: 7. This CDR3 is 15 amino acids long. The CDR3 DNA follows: TGCAGCGTCCGAGGACAGGGGGCCCCCACAGATACGCAGTATTTT. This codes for CSVRGQGAPTDTQYF.

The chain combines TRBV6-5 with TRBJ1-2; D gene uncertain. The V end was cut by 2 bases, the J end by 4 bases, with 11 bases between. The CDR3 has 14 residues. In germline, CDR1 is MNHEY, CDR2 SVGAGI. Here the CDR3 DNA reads TGTGCCAGCAGTTACAGTGGGGTCCTCTATGGCTACACCTTC. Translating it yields CASSYSGVLYGYTF.

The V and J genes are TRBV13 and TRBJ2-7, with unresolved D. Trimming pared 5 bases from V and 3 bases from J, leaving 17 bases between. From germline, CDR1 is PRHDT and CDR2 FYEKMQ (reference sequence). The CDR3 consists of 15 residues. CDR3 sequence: CASSQGQPFHYEQYF. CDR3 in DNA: TGTGCCAGCAGCCAAGGCCAACCCTTTCACTACGAGCAGTACTTC.

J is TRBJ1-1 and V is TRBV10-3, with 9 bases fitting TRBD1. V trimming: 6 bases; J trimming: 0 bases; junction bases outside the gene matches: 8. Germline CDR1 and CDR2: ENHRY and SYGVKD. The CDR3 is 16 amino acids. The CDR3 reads CAIRLSGTGMNTEAFF. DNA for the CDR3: TGTGCCATCAGATTATCAGGGACAGGGATGAACACTGAAGCTTTCTTT.

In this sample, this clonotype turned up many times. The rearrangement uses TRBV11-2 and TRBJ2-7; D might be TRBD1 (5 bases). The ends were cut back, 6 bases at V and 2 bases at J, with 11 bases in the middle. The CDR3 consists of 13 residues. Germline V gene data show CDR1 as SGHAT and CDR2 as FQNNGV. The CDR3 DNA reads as TGTGCCAGCAGTATTGACAGCGCCTACGAGCAGTACTTC. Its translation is CASSIDSAYEQYF.

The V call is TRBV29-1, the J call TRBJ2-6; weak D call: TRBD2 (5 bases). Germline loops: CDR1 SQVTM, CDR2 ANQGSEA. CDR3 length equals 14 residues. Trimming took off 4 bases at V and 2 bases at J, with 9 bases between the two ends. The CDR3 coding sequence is TGCAGCGTTGCTGAGGGTCCTGGGGCCAACGTCCTGACTTTC. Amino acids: CSVAEGPGANVLTF.

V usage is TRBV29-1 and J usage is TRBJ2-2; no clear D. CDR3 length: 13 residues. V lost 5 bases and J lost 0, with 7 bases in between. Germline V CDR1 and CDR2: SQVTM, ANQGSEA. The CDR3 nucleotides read TGCAGCGTTAAGATGGCGAACACCGGGGAGCTGTTTTTT. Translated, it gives CSVKMANTGELFF.

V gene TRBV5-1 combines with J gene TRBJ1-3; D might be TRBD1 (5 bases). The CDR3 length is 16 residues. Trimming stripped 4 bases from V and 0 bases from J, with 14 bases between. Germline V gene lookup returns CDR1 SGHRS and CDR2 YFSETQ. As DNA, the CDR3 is TGCGCCAGCAGCGGGGGGACGGCCGACTCTGGAAACACCATATATTTT. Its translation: CASSGGTADSGNTIYF.

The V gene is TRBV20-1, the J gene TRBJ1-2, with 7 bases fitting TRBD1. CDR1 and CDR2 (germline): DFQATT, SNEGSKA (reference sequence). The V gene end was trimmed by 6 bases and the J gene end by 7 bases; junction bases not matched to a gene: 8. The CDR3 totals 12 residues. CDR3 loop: CSANDRVGGYTF. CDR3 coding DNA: TGCAGTGCGAACGACAGGGTGGGTGGCTACACCTTC.

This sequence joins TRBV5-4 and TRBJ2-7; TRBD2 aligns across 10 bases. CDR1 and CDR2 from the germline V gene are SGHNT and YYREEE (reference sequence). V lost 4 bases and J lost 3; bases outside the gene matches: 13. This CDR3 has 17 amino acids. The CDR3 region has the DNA TGTGCCAGCAGCGTACGGCTAGCGGGGGCCTACAACTACGAGCAGTACTTC. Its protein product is CASSVRLAGAYNYEQYF.

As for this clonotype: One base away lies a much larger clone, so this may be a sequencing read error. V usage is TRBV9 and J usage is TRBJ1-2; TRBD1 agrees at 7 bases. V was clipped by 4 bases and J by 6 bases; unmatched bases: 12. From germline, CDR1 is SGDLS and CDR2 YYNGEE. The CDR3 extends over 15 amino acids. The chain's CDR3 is CASSPWDSPNHGYTF. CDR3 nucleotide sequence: TGTGCCAGCAGCCCCTGGGACAGCCCGAACCATGGCTACACCTTC. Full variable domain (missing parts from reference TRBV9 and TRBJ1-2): DSGVTQTPKHLITATGQRVTLRCSPRSGDLSVYWYQQSLDQGLQFLIQYYNGEERAKGNILERFSAQQFPDLHSELNLSSLELGDSALYFCASSPWDSPNHGYTFGSGTRLTVV.

CDR3 sequence reads: CASSLGLAGIQETQYF. In DNA form, the CDR3 reads TGTGCCAGCAGTTTAGGCCTAGCGGGGATCCAAGAGACCCAGTACTTC. The chain carries TRBV28 and TRBJ2-5; TRBD2 matches at 9 bases. Germline CDR1 is MDHEN and CDR2 is SYDVKM. The ends lost 2 bases at V and 1 base at J; junction bases unmatched: 5. This CDR3 is 16 amino acids long.

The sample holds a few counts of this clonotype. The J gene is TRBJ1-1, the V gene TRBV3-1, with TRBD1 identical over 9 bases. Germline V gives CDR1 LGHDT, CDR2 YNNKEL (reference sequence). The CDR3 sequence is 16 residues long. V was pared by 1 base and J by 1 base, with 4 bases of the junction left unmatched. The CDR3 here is CASSQGVGQGNTEAFF. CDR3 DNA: TGTGCCAGCAGCCAAGGGGTGGGACAGGGGAACACTGAAGCTTTCTTT.